This TCR beta chain comes out of a study of cytomegalovirus exposure and HLA in healthy donors. The CDR3 runs to 15 residues. In germline, CDR1 is MNHEY, CDR2 SMNVEV (reference sequence). The V gene end was trimmed by 2 bases and the J gene end by 0 bases; junction bases not matched to a gene: 2. For this clone: The antigen is unknown.

Overall study findings and caveats: Most TCR beta V segments were productive about 90% or about 30% of the time in an earlier analysis. A later analysis revealed that TCR association rates differed between HLA loci, peaking at DRB1 and bottoming out at HLA-C.

The PCR had 60 Vbeta and 13 Jbeta primers. This table comes from immunoSEQ multiplex PCR, and its TCRdb copy is limited to in-frame clones, with some not included. The sample includes around 160,000 clones, around 77% seen only once; the top ten take 6.5% to 8%. This receptor was identified in a woman in her thirties or forties in good health and CMV-seropositive. Sequencing input: PBMCs. The genes are TRBV27 and TRBJ2-7; the match to TRBD1 covers 9 bases. CDR3 in DNA: TGTGCCAGCAGTTTAACAGGGGGCGACTCCTACGAGCAGTACTTC. Its translation is CASSLTGGDSYEQYF.